Presented here are 30 T cell receptor beta chains from one specimen sequenced in a study of T cell responses to AZD1222 COVID-19 vaccine. Sequencing used immunoSEQ multiplex PCR; TCRdb keeps in-frame clones, though not all of them. The profile shows about 100,000 clones, roughly 86% of them singletons. The material was peripheral blood, obtained on day 0 of MenACWY control vaccination. All receptors derive from an adult in good health.

This clone was found a few times. This rearrangement joins TRBV28 to TRBJ2-7; D may be TRBD1 or TRBD2 (5 bases each). The CDR3 has 17 amino acids. The V gene's germline CDR1 is MDHEN and CDR2 SYDVKM. V was trimmed by 5 bases and J by 4 bases, leaving 24 bases between them. The CDR3 region has the DNA TGTGCCAGCAGTCCCCTCCCCGACGGCCTGGGGGTATACGAGCAGTACTTC. It encodes CASSPLPDGLGVYEQYF.

This chain joins TRBV23-1 and TRBJ1-2, with D uncertain. TRBV23-1 is given ORF status, its function remaining uncertain. There are 18 residues in the CDR3. Trimming pared 0 bases from V and 1 base from J, leaving 18 bases between. CDR3 sequence reads: CASSQSLAGHECNYGYTF. The CDR3 DNA is TGCGCCAGCAGTCAATCGTTGGCAGGTCATGAGTGTAACTATGGCTACACCTTC.

The chain recombines TRBV18 with TRBJ1-1, with D hard to call. V was pared by 0 bases and J by 3 bases, with 5 bases between. The CDR3 is 13 residues long. Germline CDR1 reads KGHSH; CDR2 reads LQKENI. CDR3 nucleotides: TGTGCCAGCTCACCACCGTCACACACTGAAGCTTTCTTT. It encodes CASSPPSHTEAFF.

The chain has TRBV28 and TRBJ2-1, with 13 nucleotides matching TRBD2. J lost 4 bases, V lost 4 bases, and 13 bases had no gene match. The CDR3 length is 19 residues. Germline CDR1 and CDR2: MDHEN and SYDVKM. The CDR3 nucleotides are TGTGCCAGCAGTTCTCCGGCCGGCACTAGCGGGGGGGCATACAATGAGCAGTTCTTC. It yields the protein CASSSPAGTSGGAYNEQFF.

This chain connects TRBV30 to TRBJ1-3; possible D gene TRBD1, 5 bases. Germline CDR1 and CDR2: GTSNPN and SVGIG (reference sequence). V shed 0 bases and J shed 9 bases, with 24 bases lying between them. The CDR3 loop spans 17 amino acids. The DNA of the CDR3 is TGTGCCTGGAGTGTAAACGGACACCGAATGATGGTTACCACCATATATTTT. Its protein is CAWSVNGHRMMVTTIYF.

The rearrangement links TRBV7-3 to TRBJ1-4; possible D gene TRBD1, 5 bases. Germline CDR1 reads SGHTA; CDR2 reads FQGTGA. This CDR3 comprises 14 residues. Trimming stripped 3 bases from V and 13 bases from J, with 18 bases between. CDR3 region: CASSFPGLSILLFF. CDR3 nucleotide sequence: TGTGCCAGCAGCTTCCCGGGGCTCTCAATCCTACTGTTTTTT.

The chain recombines TRBV12-2 with TRBJ1-1; TRBD1 is taken as the D call from the table, unchecked against the DNA. TRBV12-2 is a listed pseudogene. The CDR3 sequence is 16 residues long. CDR3 sequence: CASRFHARDIDTEAFF. DNA for the CDR3: TGTGCAAGTCGCTTTCATGCCCGGGACATAGACACTGAAGCTTTCTTT.

J is TRBJ2-7 and V is TRBV28, with D unclear. The CDR3 sequence is 12 residues long. Trimming removed 6 bases at V and 4 bases at J, with 10 bases between. Germline CDR1 is MDHEN and CDR2 is SYDVKM. The CDR3 protein is CASSLIEYEQYF. The CDR3 coding sequence is TGTGCCAGCAGCTTAATTGAGTACGAGCAGTACTTC.

This clone was counted only a few times. The V call is TRBV9, the J call TRBJ2-1; TRBD2 aligns across 8 bases. The CDR3 length is 15 residues. The germline gives CDR1 SGDLS, CDR2 YYNGEE. V lost 4 bases, J lost 9 bases, and 12 bases stayed unmatched. The CDR3 nucleotides are TGTGCCAGCAGCCTCCTTAGCGGGGTTACGGTTGAGCAGTTCTTC. Protein: CASSLLSGVTVEQFF.

The chain employs TRBV28 and TRBJ2-7, with D possibly being TRBD1 or TRBD2 (5 bases each). The CDR3 extends over 17 amino acids. CDR1 MDHEN and CDR2 SYDVKM come from the germline V gene. Trimming pared 3 bases from V and 6 bases from J, leaving 24 bases between. The DNA for the CDR3 is TGTGCCAGCAGTTTCCCCCCCCGGGGCATAGGATTTGGCGAGCAGTACTTC. This codes for CASSFPPRGIGFGEQYF.

This clone showed up just a few times. The chain has TRBV6-4 and TRBJ2-2; 9 bases are a match to TRBD2. V gave up 6 bases and J gave up 5 bases; unmatched junction bases: 4. Germline V gene sequence: CDR1 MRHNA, CDR2 SNTAGT. This CDR3 comprises 14 residues. The CDR3 bases are TGTGCCAGCAGAGTAGCGGGGGAGACCGGGGAGCTGTTTTTT. Its protein product is CASRVAGETGELFF.

The V call is TRBV10-3, the J call TRBJ1-1, with a weak D call TRBD1 (5 bases). In germline, CDR1 is ENHRY, CDR2 SYGVKD. V gave up 0 bases and J gave up 5 bases, with 10 bases separating them. This CDR3 spans 14 amino acids. CDR3 sequence: CAISESGGGTEAFF. The CDR3 coding sequence is TGTGCCATCAGTGAGTCCGGGGGGGGGACTGAAGCTTTCTTT.

The chain employs TRBV18 and TRBJ2-5; D remains ambiguous. Germline CDR1 reads KGHSH; CDR2 reads LQKENI. This CDR3 comprises 13 residues. Between the trimmed V and J ends, which lost 3 bases and 5 bases, there was a span of 10 bases. The CDR3: CASSPLVSETQYF. In nucleotides, the CDR3 is TGTGCCAGCTCACCGTTAGTGTCTGAGACCCAGTACTTC.

The chain carries TRBV2 and TRBJ2-7, with 7 bases that match TRBD2. Germline V gene lookup returns CDR1 SNHLY and CDR2 FYNNEI. This CDR3 contains 15 residues. V lost 5 bases and J lost 3; bases outside the gene matches: 10. The DNA for the CDR3 is TGTGCCAGCAGTATAAGAGCGGGGACTAACTACGAGCAGTACTTC. Residues: CASSIRAGTNYEQYF.

The chain employs TRBV7-2 and TRBJ2-1; the D gene is possibly TRBD2 (5 bases). The germline V gene encodes CDR1 SGHTA and CDR2 FQGNSA. V lost 3 bases and J lost 7, with 13 bases in between. The CDR3 runs to 14 residues. DNA for the CDR3: TGTGCCAGCAGCTTCGGGGTTACAGTGAATGAGCAGTTCTTC. This encodes CASSFGVTVNEQFF.

V is TRBV29-1 and J is TRBJ2-7; D is ambiguous. The CDR3 contains 16 residues. V was shortened by 3 bases and J by 0 bases, with 18 bases between the two germline ends. Germline V lookup: CDR1 SQVTM, CDR2 ANQGSEA. The CDR3 DNA follows: TGCAGCGTTGACGGATTTCGCGACGGCTTCTCCTACGAGCAGTACTTC. Translation: CSVDGFRDGFSYEQYF.

The J gene is TRBJ1-1, the V gene TRBV7-2, with TRBD1 matching over 11 bases. The CDR3 has 16 residues. Trimming took 7 bases from V and 7 from J; bases not matched to a gene: 14. Germline CDR1 and CDR2: SGHTA and FQGNSA. DNA of the CDR3: TGTGCCAGCAACCCACCGGGACAGGGGGTTGTCAGTGAAGCTTTCTTT. Protein product: CASNPPGQGVVSEAFF.

The rearrangement links TRBV7-2 to TRBJ1-2, with D unresolved. Per the germline V gene, CDR1 is SGHTA and CDR2 is FQGNSA. CDR3 length equals 13 residues. Trimming took off 1 base at V and 4 bases at J, with 7 bases between the two ends. In nucleotides, the CDR3 is TGTGCCAGCAGCTTAGATACGATCTATGGCTACACCTTC. This translates into CASSLDTIYGYTF.

The genes are TRBV19 and TRBJ1-5; maybe TRBD1 (5 bases). The CDR3 consists of 16 residues. V gave up 0 bases and J gave up 0 bases, with 9 bases separating them. The germline gives CDR1 LNHDA, CDR2 SQIVND (reference sequence). The CDR3 reads CASSIDGGGSNQPQHF. CDR3 sequence (DNA): TGTGCCAGTAGTATAGACGGGGGTGGTAGCAATCAGCCCCAGCATTTT.

Written as DNA, the CDR3 is TGTGCCACCAGTCCCGGGCGGGACTCCTACGAGCAGTACTTC. Protein sequence: CATSPGRDSYEQYF. The chain joins TRBV15 to TRBJ2-7; perhaps TRBD2 as D (6 bases). Germline V gene sequence: CDR1 LNHNV, CDR2 YYDKDF (reference sequence). CDR3 length: 14 residues. V was clipped by 6 bases and J by 0 bases, with 12 bases between them.

The CDR3 nucleotides read TGTGCCAGCAGAACCGGGACCACTTATGAAAAACTGTTTTTT. This encodes CASRTGTTYEKLFF. This sequence joins TRBV6-6 and TRBJ1-4; D is possibly TRBD1 (5 bases). The CDR3 runs 14 residues. With 6 bases removed from V and 6 bases from J, the gap between germline ends came to 14 bases. CDR1 and CDR2 (germline): MNHNY, SVGAGI (reference sequence).

The chain recombines TRBV3-1 (or the pseudogene TRBV3-2) with TRBJ2-7; TRBD1 aligns across 9 bases. Trimming cost V 3 bases and J 6 bases; bases outside gene matches: 9. The CDR3 extends over 15 amino acids. Per germline, CDR1 LGHDT and CDR2 YNNKEL (reference sequence). CDR3 nucleotides: TGTGCCAGCAGCCAGATGACAGGGGGACTGACCGAGCAGTACTTC. It encodes CASSQMTGGLTEQYF.

This chain uses TRBV28 with TRBJ1-2; D is unclear. Trimming took off 6 bases at V and 10 bases at J, with 18 bases between the two ends. Germline V gives CDR1 MDHEN, CDR2 SYDVKM. There are 13 residues in the CDR3. Written as DNA, the CDR3 is TGTGCCAGCAGCCTAGGGTTGGGCTTCGACTACACCTTC. This gives the protein CASSLGLGFDYTF.

This clone has a handful of counts. V and J are TRBV9 and TRBJ1-1; no reliable D call. The CDR3 runs to 14 residues. Germline assignment: CDR1 SGDLS and CDR2 YYNGEE. Trimming took off 3 bases at V and 1 base at J, with 10 bases between the two ends. CDR3 nucleotide sequence: TGTGCCAGCAGCGCCGGACGGACGAACACTGAAGCTTTCTTT. Its translation is CASSAGRTNTEAFF.

This clone occurred once. V is TRBV10-3 and J is TRBJ2-1; TRBD2 aligns across 15 bases. This CDR3 spans 18 amino acids. Germline CDR1 ENHRY, CDR2 SYGVKD. V was pared by 0 bases and J by 5 bases, with 5 bases of the junction left unmatched. CDR3 in DNA: TGTGCCATCAGTGAGTCGTCGGGACTAGCGGGGGGACACAATGAGCAGTTCTTC. Translated, it gives CAISESSGLAGGHNEQFF.

The CDR3 loop reads CASSETGVPYEQYF. CDR3 in DNA: TGCGCCAGCAGTGAAACAGGGGTTCCCTACGAGCAGTACTTC. The chain is built from TRBV10-1 and TRBJ2-7; 7 bases are a match to TRBD1. This CDR3 has 14 amino acids. Germline lookup yields CDR1 WNHNN and CDR2 SYGVQD (reference sequence). V was clipped by 3 bases and J by 2 bases; unmatched bases: 4.

This chain joins TRBV30 and TRBJ2-5; D could derive from TRBD1 or TRBD2 (5 bases each). Germline V gene data show CDR1 as GTSNPN and CDR2 as SVGIG (reference sequence). The CDR3 sequence is 14 residues long. V gave up 2 bases and J gave up 5 bases, with 15 bases separating them. The CDR3, as DNA: TGTGCCTGGAGTAGGGGACGGCTTACGGAGACCCAGTACTTC. It encodes CAWSRGRLTETQYF.

The chain combines TRBV7-2 with TRBJ1-5; 8 nucleotides agree with TRBD1. The CDR3 has 15 residues. V lost 5 bases, J lost 8 bases, and 11 bases stayed unmatched. CDR1 is SGHTA, CDR2 FQGNSA, per germline. The CDR3: CASSPTDRGVKPQHF. In DNA form, the CDR3 reads TGTGCCAGCAGCCCTACCGACAGGGGTGTTAAGCCCCAGCATTTT.

This clone has a count of ten or more. This sequence joins TRBV5-4 and TRBJ2-5; TRBD2 matches 7 bases. Germline values: CDR1 SGHNT, CDR2 YYREEE (reference sequence). The CDR3 has 15 residues. With 4 bases clipped from V and 2 bases from J, the junction kept 8 bases outside the gene matches. CDR3 in DNA: TGTGCCAGCAGCCAAACGAGCGGGACTCAAGAGACCCAGTACTTC. Translation gives CASSQTSGTQETQYF.

The chain has TRBV3-1 (or the pseudogene TRBV3-2) and TRBJ1-1; D is ambiguous. The CDR3 is made up of 13 amino acids. The V gene's germline CDR1 is LGHDT and CDR2 YNNKEL (reference sequence). Trimming cost V 5 bases and J 6 bases, with 13 bases left between them. CDR3: CASSARDAAEAFF. The CDR3 DNA follows: TGTGCCAGCAGCGCCCGGGATGCGGCTGAAGCTTTCTTT.